This T cell receptor beta chain was recorded in a study of cytomegalovirus exposure and HLA in healthy donors. General study results and limits: Earlier analysis found most TCR beta V segments productive about 90% or about 30% of the time. A later analysis found that most CMV-associated TCR beta chains appeared HLA-restricted.

This CDR3 comprises 17 residues. Germline assignment: CDR1 SGHTA and CDR2 FQGTGA. V was shortened by 5 bases and J by 5 bases, with 24 bases between the two germline ends. Use of 60 Vbeta and 13 Jbeta primers characterized the PCR. Clones were sequenced by immunoSEQ multiplex PCR, and TCRdb holds only the in-frame ones, with some missing. The sample lists some 180,000 clones, roughly three quarters occurring once. In regard to this clone: Antigen specificity is unknown.

The source material was PBMCs. The receptor was isolated from a male donor in good health and CMV-seronegative. This rearrangement joins TRBV7-3 to TRBJ1-1; possibly TRBD1 for D (5 bases). CDR3 residues: CASSTSAGTPAGTEAFF. The CDR3, as DNA: TGTGCCAGCAGCACCTCCGCGGGGACCCCGGCTGGGACTGAAGCTTTCTTT. The full variable domain, rest sourced from reference TRBV7-3 and TRBJ1-1, is GAGVSQTPSNKVTEKGKYVELRCDPISGHTALYWYRQSLGQGPEFLIYFQGTGAADDSGLPNDRFFAVRPEGSVSTLKIQRTERGDSAVYLCASSTSAGTPAGTEAFFGQGTRLTVV.